Following are 12 T cell receptor beta chains from one sample sequenced in a study of patients and donors after allogeneic stem cell transplantation. TCRdb fed the RT-PCR reads into MiXCR, producing one record per CDR3 protein. Seen here are about 4,200 distinct CDR3 sequences, roughly 16% observed once, and the top ten hold over 70%. Specimen: blood, either unsorted or a sorted T cell fraction (not recorded which). Receptors were obtained from a human donor who was either an allogeneic HSCT recipient or a stem cell or donor lymphocyte infusion donor (not recorded which). It is not recorded whose cells these are; they may come from a transplant donor.

This chain joins TRBV5-1 and TRBJ2-3; 7 positions match TRBD2. Trimming removed 1 base from V and 3 bases from J; junction bases left unmatched: 8. CDR1 is SGHRS, CDR2 YFSETQ, per germline. The CDR3 is made up of 16 amino acids. The CDR3 DNA reads as TGCGCCAGCAGCTTGCGGGGGAGGGTCGGAACAGATACGCAGTATTTT. This translates into CASSLRGRVGTDTQYF.

This clonotype was recorded many times. This chain joins TRBV18 and TRBJ2-1; D might be TRBD1 or TRBD2, each matching 6 bases. Germline V gene sequence: CDR1 KGHSH, CDR2 LQKENI. This CDR3 contains 16 residues. V lost 0 bases and J 2 bases, leaving 11 bases between the germline ends. This CDR3 reads CASSPPGGRPYNEQFF. CDR3 in DNA: TGTGCCAGCTCACCACCGGGGGGCAGGCCCTACAATGAGCAGTTCTTC.

This clonotype has at least ten counts. V usage is TRBV5-1 and J usage is TRBJ2-7; 13 positions match TRBD2. The V gene end was trimmed by 2 bases and the J gene end by 4 bases; junction bases not matched to a gene: 6. The CDR3 runs to 16 residues. The germline V gene encodes CDR1 SGHRS and CDR2 YFSETQ. CDR3 sequence: CASSLWTSGSVYEQYF. The CDR3 DNA follows: TGCGCCAGCAGCTTATGGACTAGCGGGAGTGTTTACGAGCAGTACTTC. Looking up the rest from reference TRBV5-1 and TRBJ2-7 gives the full variable domain: KAGVTQTPRYLIKTRGQQVTLSCSPISGHRSVSWYQQTPGQGLQFLFEYFSETQRNKGNFPGRFSGRQFSNSRSEMNVSTLELGDSALYLCASSLWTSGSVYEQYFGPGTRLTVT.

This clonotype is classed as medium-sized. This chain links TRBV5-1 with TRBJ2-5; TRBD1 matches 9 bases. Germline values: CDR1 SGHRS, CDR2 YFSETQ. Trimming at V came to 3 bases and at J to 1 base, leaving 10 bases not matched to a gene. This CDR3 comprises 17 residues. CDR3 sequence (DNA): TGCGCCAGCAGCTCAAACCGGTTGGACAGGGGCCAAGAGACCCAGTACTTC. The encoded protein is CASSSNRLDRGQETQYF.

A remark on this clonotype: Because the CDR3's place on the DNA is in doubt, the DNA is left out and the CDR3 is given as listed by TCRdb. This chain uses TRBV23-1 with TRBJ2-2; the table's D call of TRBD1 was not tested on the DNA. TRBV23-1 is labeled an ORF, and its function is uncertain. The CDR3 has 16 amino acids, counting both end residues. The CDR3 protein is CASSKQGARTPGSCFF.

There are many counts of this clonotype. The chain combines TRBV6-5 with TRBJ1-2, with 9 nucleotides matching TRBD1. Germline CDR1 reads MNHEY; CDR2 reads SVGAGI. CDR3 size: 13 residues. V gave up 1 base and J gave up 7 bases; unmatched junction bases: 1. CDR3 in DNA: TGTGCCAGCAGTTACTGGACAGGGGCTGGCTACACCTTC. Encoded protein: CASSYWTGAGYTF.

There are a few counts of this clonotype. V and J are TRBV21-1 and TRBJ2-7; the tabulated D call, TRBD2, remains unverified against the DNA. TRBV21-1 is labeled a pseudogene. This CDR3 contains 13 residues. The CDR3 region has the DNA TGTGCCAGCAGCAAAGGACCCGCGGGCGAGCAGTACTTC. Encoded protein: CASSKGPAGEQYF.

In its sample, this clonotype was seen many times. The gene calls are TRBV29-1 and TRBJ1-1; 8 bases align to TRBD1. Germline V gives CDR1 SQVTM, CDR2 ANQGSEA. This CDR3 has 12 residues. V was pared by 3 bases and J by 8 bases, with 5 bases of the junction left unmatched. The CDR3 DNA reads TGCAGCGTTGATCAGGGGGCGCAGGAAGCTTTCTTT. Its protein product is CSVDQGAQEAFF.

The chain uses TRBV6-2 or TRBV6-3 and TRBJ1-5; perhaps TRBD1 as D (6 bases). The CDR3 spans 12 residues. Trimming removed 6 bases at V and 9 bases at J, with 12 bases between. Germline V lookup: CDR1 MNHEY, CDR2 SVGEGT. In DNA, the CDR3 is TGTGCCAGCAGGACCCCGACAGGGCCCCAGCATTTT. This translates into CASRTPTGPQHF.

This clonotype was recorded many times. CDR3 amino acids: CSAVSGRNLNEQFF. The DNA for the CDR3 is TGCAGTGCGGTTAGCGGGAGGAATTTGAATGAGCAGTTCTTC. This rearrangement joins TRBV20-1 to TRBJ2-1; 10 bases line up with TRBD2. The V gene's germline CDR1 is DFQATT and CDR2 SNEGSKA (reference sequence). The CDR3 length is 14 residues. Trimming took 6 bases from V and 7 from J; bases not matched to a gene: 9.

This chain links TRBV2 with TRBJ1-6, with 7 bases aligning to TRBD1. With V trimmed by 11 bases and J by 5 bases, 6 bases remained unmatched. The CDR3 covers 13 residues. CDR1 SNHLY and CDR2 FYNNEI come from the germline V gene. The CDR3 DNA reads TGTGCCGCTTCAGGGGGACATAATTCACCCCTCCACTTT. The encoded protein is CAASGGHNSPLHF.

The gene calls are TRBV4-2 and TRBJ2-7; D is undetermined. The CDR3 has 15 residues. V dropped 4 bases and J dropped 2 bases, with 15 bases sitting between them. From germline, CDR1 is LGHNA and CDR2 YNFKEQ. The CDR3 region is CASSPDRAWAYEQYF. The CDR3 coding sequence is TGTGCCAGCAGCCCGGACCGAGCGTGGGCCTACGAGCAGTACTTC.